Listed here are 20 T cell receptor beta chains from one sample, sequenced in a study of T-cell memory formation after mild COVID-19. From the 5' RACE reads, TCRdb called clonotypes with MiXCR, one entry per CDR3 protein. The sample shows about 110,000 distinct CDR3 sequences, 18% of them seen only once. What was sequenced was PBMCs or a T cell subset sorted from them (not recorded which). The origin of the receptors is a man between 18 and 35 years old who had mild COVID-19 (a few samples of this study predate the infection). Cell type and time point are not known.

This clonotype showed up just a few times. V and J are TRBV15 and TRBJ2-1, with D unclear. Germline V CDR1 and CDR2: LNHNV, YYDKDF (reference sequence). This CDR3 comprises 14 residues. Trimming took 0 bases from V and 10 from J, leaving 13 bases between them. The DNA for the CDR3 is TGTGCCACCAGCAGAGATCGAGTTGTTGTCGAGCAGTTCTTC. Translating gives CATSRDRVVVEQFF.

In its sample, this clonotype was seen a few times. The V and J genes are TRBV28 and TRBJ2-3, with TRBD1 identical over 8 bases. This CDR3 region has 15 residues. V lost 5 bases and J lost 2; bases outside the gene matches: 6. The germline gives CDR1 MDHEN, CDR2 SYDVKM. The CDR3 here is CASSLRQGPTDTQYF. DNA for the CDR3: TGTGCCAGCAGTCTTAGACAGGGGCCCACAGATACGCAGTATTTT.

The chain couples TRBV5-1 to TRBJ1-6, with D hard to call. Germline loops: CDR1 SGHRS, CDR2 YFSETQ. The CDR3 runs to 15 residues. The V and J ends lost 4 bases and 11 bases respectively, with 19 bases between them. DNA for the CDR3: TGCGCCAGCAGCGCTACCACAGAGACGTGGACACCCCTCCACTTT. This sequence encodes CASSATTETWTPLHF.

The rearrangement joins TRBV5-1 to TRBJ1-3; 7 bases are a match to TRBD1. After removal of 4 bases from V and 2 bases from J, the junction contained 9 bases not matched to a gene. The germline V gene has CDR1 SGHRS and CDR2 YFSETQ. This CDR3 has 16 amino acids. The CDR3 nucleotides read TGCGCCAGCAGCCTGGGACAGCACACCCCTGGAAACACCATATATTTT. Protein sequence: CASSLGQHTPGNTIYF.

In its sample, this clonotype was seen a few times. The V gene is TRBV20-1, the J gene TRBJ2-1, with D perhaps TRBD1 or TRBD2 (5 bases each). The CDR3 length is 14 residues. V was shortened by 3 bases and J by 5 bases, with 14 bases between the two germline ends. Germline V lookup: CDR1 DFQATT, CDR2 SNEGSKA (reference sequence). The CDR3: CSARGVIGNNEQFF. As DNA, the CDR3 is TGCAGTGCTAGGGGGGTGATTGGGAACAATGAGCAGTTCTTC.

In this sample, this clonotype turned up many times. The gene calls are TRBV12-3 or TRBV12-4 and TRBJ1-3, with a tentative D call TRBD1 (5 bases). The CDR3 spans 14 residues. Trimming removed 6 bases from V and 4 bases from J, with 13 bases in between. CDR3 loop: CASRPGTLGNTIYF. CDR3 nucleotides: TGTGCCAGCAGACCCGGGACCCTGGGAAACACCATATATTTT.

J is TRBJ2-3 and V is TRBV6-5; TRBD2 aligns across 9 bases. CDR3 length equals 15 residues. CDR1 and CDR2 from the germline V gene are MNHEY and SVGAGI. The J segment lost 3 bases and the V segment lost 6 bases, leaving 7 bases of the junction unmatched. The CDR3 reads CASSSAGGLTDTQYF. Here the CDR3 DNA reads TGTGCCAGCAGCTCAGCGGGGGGACTGACAGATACGCAGTATTTT.

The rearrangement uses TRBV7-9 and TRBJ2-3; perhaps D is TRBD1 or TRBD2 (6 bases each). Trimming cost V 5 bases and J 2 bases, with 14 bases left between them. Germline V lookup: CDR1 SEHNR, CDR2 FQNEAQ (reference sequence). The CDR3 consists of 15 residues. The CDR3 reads CASSRGWGATDTQYF. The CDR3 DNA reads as TGTGCCAGCAGCCGGGGTTGGGGGGCCACAGATACGCAGTATTTT.

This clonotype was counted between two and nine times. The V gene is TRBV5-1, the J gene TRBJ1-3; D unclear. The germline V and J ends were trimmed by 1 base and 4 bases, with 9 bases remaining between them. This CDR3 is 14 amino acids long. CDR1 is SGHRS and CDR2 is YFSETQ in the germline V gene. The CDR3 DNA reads TGCGCCAGCAGCTTGACCGCGGGGGGAAACACCATATATTTT. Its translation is CASSLTAGGNTIYF.

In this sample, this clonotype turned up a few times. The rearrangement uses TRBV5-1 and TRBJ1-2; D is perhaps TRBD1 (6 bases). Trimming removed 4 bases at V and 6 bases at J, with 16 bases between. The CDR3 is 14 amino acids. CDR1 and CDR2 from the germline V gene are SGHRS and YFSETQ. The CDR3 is CASSPGQEKHGYTF. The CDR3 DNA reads TGCGCCAGCAGCCCGGGACAAGAGAAACATGGCTACACCTTC.

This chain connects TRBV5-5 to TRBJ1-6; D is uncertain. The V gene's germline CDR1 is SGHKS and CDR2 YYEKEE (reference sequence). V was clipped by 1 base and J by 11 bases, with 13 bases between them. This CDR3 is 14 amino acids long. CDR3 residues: CASSLSDPWAPLHF. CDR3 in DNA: TGTGCCAGCAGCTTGTCGGACCCTTGGGCACCCCTCCACTTT.

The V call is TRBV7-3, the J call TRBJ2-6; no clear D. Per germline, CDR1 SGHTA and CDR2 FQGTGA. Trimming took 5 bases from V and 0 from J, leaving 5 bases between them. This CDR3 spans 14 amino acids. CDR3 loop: CASSRNSGANVLTF. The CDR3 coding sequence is TGTGCCAGCAGCCGTAACTCTGGGGCCAACGTCCTGACTTTC.

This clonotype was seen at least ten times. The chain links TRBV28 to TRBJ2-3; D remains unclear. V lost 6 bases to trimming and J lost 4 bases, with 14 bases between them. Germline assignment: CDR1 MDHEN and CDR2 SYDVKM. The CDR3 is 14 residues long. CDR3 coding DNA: TGTGCCAGCAGCCCCGCGTCCCGGCCAGATACGCAGTATTTT. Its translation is CASSPASRPDTQYF.

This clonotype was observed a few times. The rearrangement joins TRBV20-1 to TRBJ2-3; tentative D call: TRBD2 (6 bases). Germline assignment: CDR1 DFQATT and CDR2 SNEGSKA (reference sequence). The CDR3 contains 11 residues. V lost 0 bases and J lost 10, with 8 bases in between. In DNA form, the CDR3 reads TGCAGTGCTAGAGATACGGGGGCGCAGTATTTT. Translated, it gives CSARDTGAQYF.

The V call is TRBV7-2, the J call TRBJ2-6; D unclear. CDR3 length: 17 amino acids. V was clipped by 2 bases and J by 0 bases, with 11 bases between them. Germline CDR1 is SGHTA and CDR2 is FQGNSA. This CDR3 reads CASSLMQATSGANVLTF. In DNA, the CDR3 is TGTGCCAGCAGCTTAATGCAGGCAACCTCTGGGGCCAACGTCCTGACTTTC. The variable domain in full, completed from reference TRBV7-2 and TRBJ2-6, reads GAGVSQSPSNKVTEKGKDVELRCDPISGHTALYWYRQSLGQGLEFLIYFQGNSAPDKSGLPSDRFSAERTGGSVSTLTIQRTQQEDSAVYLCASSLMQATSGANVLTFGAGSRLTVL.

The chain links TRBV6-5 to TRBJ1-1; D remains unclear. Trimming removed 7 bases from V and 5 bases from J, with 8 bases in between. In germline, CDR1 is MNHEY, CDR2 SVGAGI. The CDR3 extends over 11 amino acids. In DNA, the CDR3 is TGTGCCAGCATGAGTGGGACTGAAGCTTTCTTT. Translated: CASMSGTEAFF.

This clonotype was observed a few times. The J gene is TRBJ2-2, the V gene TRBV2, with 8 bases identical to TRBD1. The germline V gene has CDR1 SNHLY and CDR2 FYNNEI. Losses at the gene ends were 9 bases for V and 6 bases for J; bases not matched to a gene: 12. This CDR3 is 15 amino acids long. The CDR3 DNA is TGTGCCAGAGGGGCGACAGGGGCTTACGCCGGGGAGCTGTTTTTT. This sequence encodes CARGATGAYAGELFF.

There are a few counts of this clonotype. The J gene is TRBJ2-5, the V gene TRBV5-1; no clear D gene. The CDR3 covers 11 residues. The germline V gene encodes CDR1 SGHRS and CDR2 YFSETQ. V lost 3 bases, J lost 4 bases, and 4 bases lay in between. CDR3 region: CASSSPETQYF. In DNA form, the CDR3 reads TGCGCCAGCAGCTCCCCAGAGACCCAGTACTTC.

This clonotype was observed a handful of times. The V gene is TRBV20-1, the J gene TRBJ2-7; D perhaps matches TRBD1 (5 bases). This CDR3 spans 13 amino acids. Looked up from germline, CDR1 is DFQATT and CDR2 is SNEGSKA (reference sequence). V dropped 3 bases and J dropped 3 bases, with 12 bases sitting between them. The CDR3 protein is CSARAGPIYEQYF. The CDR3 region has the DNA TGCAGTGCTAGGGCAGGGCCGATCTACGAGCAGTACTTC.

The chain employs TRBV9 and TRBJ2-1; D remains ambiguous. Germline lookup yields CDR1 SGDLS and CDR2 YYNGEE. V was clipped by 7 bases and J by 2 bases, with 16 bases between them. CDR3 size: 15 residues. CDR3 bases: TGTGCCAGCCCCCTTGGAACGGGCACCTACAATGAGCAGTTCTTC. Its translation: CASPLGTGTYNEQFF.